A selection of T cell receptor beta chains follows, all from one sample in a study of cytomegalovirus exposure and HLA in healthy donors. TCRdb's table, derived via immunoSEQ multiplex PCR, lists solely in-frame clones and lacks some. The table lists about 130,000 clones, 65% to 80% of them singletons. The sequenced sample was PBMCs. These receptors came from a human donor in good health. The CDR3 runs from the conserved cysteine through the conserved F or W. D genes are given only for firm matches. Clone size is shown for a subset of rows, as once, few, many or a class of expanded clone.

J gene,clone size,D gene,V gene,CDR3 protein,CDR3 DNA
TRBJ2-2,once,NA,TRBV6-5,CASSYGQGSGELFF,TGTGCCAGCAGTTACGGGCAGGGCTCCGGGGAGCTGTTTTTT
TRBJ2-1,NA,NA,TRBV9,CASSVAGTRYNEQFF,TGTGCCAGCAGCGTCGCCGGGACTCGCTACAATGAGCAGTTCTTC
TRBJ1-2,NA,TRBD1,TRBV2,CASSEDRGSGYGYTF,TGTGCCAGCAGTGAAGACAGGGGTTCTGGCTATGGCTACACCTTC
TRBJ2-3,NA,TRBD1,TRBV28,CASSSGQGNTGTQYF,TGTGCCAGCAGTTCGGGACAGGGGAACACAGGTACGCAGTATTTT
TRBJ1-1,NA,NA,TRBV12-5,CASGFQNTEAFF,TGTGCTAGTGGTTTTCAGAACACTGAAGCTTTCTTT
TRBJ1-2,few,TRBD1,TRBV4-1,CASSRPGQGYYGYTF,TGCGCCAGCAGCCGCCCGGGACAGGGGTACTATGGCTACACCTTC
TRBJ1-1,NA,TRBD1,TRBV5-1,CASSMGQANTEAFF,TGCGCCAGCAGCATGGGACAGGCTAACACTGAAGCTTTCTTT
TRBJ2-7,few,TRBD2,TRBV4-1,CASSLSGKGYEQYF,TGCGCCAGCAGCCTTAGCGGGAAAGGCTACGAGCAGTACTTC
TRBJ2-7,NA,TRBD2,TRBV10-3,CAISESGAGVTEQYF,TGTGCCATCAGTGAGTCTGGAGCGGGGGTTACAGAGCAGTACTTC
TRBJ2-1,NA,TRBD2,TRBV27,CASSWSSGIYNEQFF,TGTGCCAGCAGTTGGAGTAGCGGGATCTACAATGAGCAGTTCTTC
TRBJ2-7,NA,TRBD2,TRBV11-3,CASSSRGAGEGEQYF,TGTGCCAGCAGCAGCAGAGGCGCGGGAGAGGGGGAGCAGTACTTC
TRBJ2-1,few,TRBD1,TRBV2,CASGISRDRGLGEQFF,TGTGCCAGCGGAATCTCTCGTGACAGGGGGCTCGGTGAGCAGTTCTTC
TRBJ1-1,NA,NA,TRBV25-1,CASSGARTDNTEAFF,TGTGCCAGCAGTGGAGCCCGGACAGACAACACTGAAGCTTTCTTT
TRBJ2-1,NA,TRBD1,TRBV25-1,CASSFGGQGVYNEQFF,TGTGCCAGCAGTTTTGGGGGACAGGGTGTCTACAATGAGCAGTTCTTC
TRBJ2-3,NA,TRBD2,TRBV19,CASTMGLAGNTQYF,TGTGCCAGTACCATGGGGCTAGCGGGAAATACGCAGTATTTT
TRBJ1-1,NA,TRBD1,TRBV18,CASSTRTGALNTEAFF,TGTGCCAGCTCAACCAGGACAGGGGCTTTGAACACTGAAGCTTTCTTT
TRBJ1-2,once,NA,TRBV9,CASSVDGYGYTF,TGTGCCAGCAGCGTAGACGGGTATGGCTACACCTTC
TRBJ2-5,NA,TRBD2,TRBV11-2,CASSPGLAEETQYF,TGTGCCAGCAGCCCAGGACTAGCGGAGGAGACCCAGTACTTC
TRBJ2-7,NA,TRBD1,TRBV2,CASTVQSTGNEQYF,TGTGCCAGCACCGTGCAATCGACAGGGAACGAGCAGTACTTC
TRBJ1-4,few,TRBD1,TRBV4-1,CASSQDSQGGATNEKLFF,TGCGCCAGCAGCCAAGATAGTCAGGGGGGTGCAACTAATGAAAAACTGTTTTTT
TRBJ2-2,NA,NA,TRBV5-8,CASTPEGLTGELFF,TGTGCCAGCACCCCAGAGGGCCTTACCGGGGAGCTGTTTTTT
TRBJ1-1,once,NA,TRBV19,CASSIFGGSNTEAFF,TGTGCCAGTAGTATTTTCGGGGGGTCGAACACTGAAGCTTTCTTT
TRBJ2-7,NA,TRBD1,TRBV29-1,CSVVLTGGTYEQYF,TGCAGCGTTGTATTGACAGGGGGAACCTACGAGCAGTACTTC
TRBJ2-2,NA,TRBD2,TRBV7-2,CASSSLAGVGTGELFF,TGTGCCAGCAGCTCTTTAGCGGGAGTCGGGACCGGGGAGCTGTTTTTT
TRBJ2-1,NA,NA,TRBV18,CASSPGQGIGYNEQFF,TGTGCCAGCTCACCTGGTCAGGGAATAGGGTACAATGAGCAGTTCTTC
TRBJ1-5,NA,NA,TRBV19,CASSIGNQPQHF,TGTGCCAGTAGTATCGGCAATCAGCCCCAGCATTTT
TRBJ2-1,NA,NA,TRBV25-1,CASSDPNNEQFF,TGTGCCAGCAGTGACCCTAACAATGAGCAGTTCTTC
TRBJ2-7,NA,TRBD1,TRBV28,CASTYRGEEQYF,TGTGCCAGCACATACAGGGGGGAAGAGCAGTACTTC
TRBJ1-2,NA,NA,TRBV4-3,CASSRDGTVGGYTF,TGCGCCAGCAGCCGAGACGGAACAGTGGGTGGCTACACCTTC
TRBJ1-1,NA,TRBD1,TRBV11-2,CASRQPGQGKLNTEAFF,TGTGCCAGCAGGCAACCCGGACAGGGGAAGCTGAACACTGAAGCTTTCTTT
TRBJ1-4,NA,TRBD1,TRBV4-1,CASSQQPGQGNEKLFF,TGCGCCAGCAGCCAACAGCCGGGACAGGGGAATGAAAAACTGTTTTTT
TRBJ1-5,NA,NA,TRBV6-5,CAAGGAYNQPQHF,TGTGCCGCTGGGGGGGCGTACAATCAGCCCCAGCATTTT
TRBJ1-2,NA,TRBD1,TRBV10-3,CAISGGTGSYGYTF,TGTGCCATCAGTGGAGGGACAGGGTCATATGGCTACACCTTC
TRBJ2-2,NA,NA,TRBV20-1,CSAAKTGELFF,TGCAGTGCAGCGAAAACCGGGGAGCTGTTTTTT
TRBJ2-7,NA,NA,TRBV6-1,CASSAGIRGTSSYEQYF,TGTGCCAGCAGTGCGGGGATCAGGGGTACCTCCTCCTACGAGCAGTACTTC
TRBJ1-4,NA,NA,TRBV18,CASSPRAGEKLFF,TGTGCCAGCTCACCACGTGCCGGTGAAAAACTGTTTTTT
TRBJ2-3,few,TRBD2,TRBV5-1,CASSLGLAGPDTQYF,TGCGCCAGCAGCTTGGGATTAGCGGGTCCAGATACGCAGTATTTT
TRBJ1-5,NA,NA,TRBV28,CASSLPGHNSNQPQHF,TGTGCCAGCAGTTTACCCGGACATAATAGCAATCAGCCCCAGCATTTT
TRBJ1-4,few,NA,TRBV28,CASSPSTNEKLFF,TGTGCCAGCAGTCCGTCAACTAATGAAAAACTGTTTTTT
TRBJ2-7,NA,TRBD2,TRBV28,CASSSKVLAGTYEQYF,TGTGCCAGCAGTTCGAAGGTTCTAGCGGGGACCTACGAGCAGTACTTC
TRBJ2-2,NA,NA,TRBV5-1,CASSLAPQSGGPGELFF,TGCGCCAGCAGCTTGGCTCCGCAGTCGGGCGGGCCCGGGGAGCTGTTTTTT
TRBJ2-2,NA,TRBD1,TRBV5-4,CASSPRQGTNTGELFF,TGTGCCAGCAGCCCCCGACAGGGGACGAACACCGGGGAGCTGTTTTTT